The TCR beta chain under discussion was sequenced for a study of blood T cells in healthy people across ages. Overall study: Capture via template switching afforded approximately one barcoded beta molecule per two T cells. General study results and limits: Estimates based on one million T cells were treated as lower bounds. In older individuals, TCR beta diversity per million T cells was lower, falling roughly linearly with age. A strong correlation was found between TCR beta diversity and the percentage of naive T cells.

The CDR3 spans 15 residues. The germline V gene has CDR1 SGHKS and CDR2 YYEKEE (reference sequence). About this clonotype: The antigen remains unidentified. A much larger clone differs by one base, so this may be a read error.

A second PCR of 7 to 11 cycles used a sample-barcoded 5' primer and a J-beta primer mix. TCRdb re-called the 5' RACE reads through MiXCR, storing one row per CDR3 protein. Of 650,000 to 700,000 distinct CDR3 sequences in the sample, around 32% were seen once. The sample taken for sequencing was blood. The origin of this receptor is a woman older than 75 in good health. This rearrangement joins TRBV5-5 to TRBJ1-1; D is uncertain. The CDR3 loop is CAGSLVANSNTEAFF. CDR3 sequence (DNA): TGTGCCGGCAGCTTGGTTGCGAACTCGAACACTGAAGCTTTCTTT.